The TCR beta chain described here comes from a study of T cells in localized non-small cell lung cancer. Study conclusions and caveats: Tumor trailed uninvolved adjacent lung in T cell clonality, which peaked there. Adjacent lung was found to contain a median about 62 of the top 100 tumor clones. Because sequencing included only one region (of the tumor), heterogeneity remains possible.

On this clone itself: Its antigen remains unknown.

After removal of 3 bases from V and 6 bases from J, the junction contained 9 bases not matched to a gene. Germline lookup yields CDR1 SQVTM and CDR2 ANQGSEA. The CDR3 loop spans 14 amino acids. Produced via immunoSEQ multiplex PCR; TCRdb's table is partial and in-frame only. Of tens of thousands of clones listed, 82% are singletons. The sequence was collected from a woman aged 40 to 75 with stage I lung adenocarcinoma. The sequencing used peripheral blood, collected before any cancer treatment. The chain recombines TRBV29-1 with TRBJ2-7; 9 bases are shared with TRBD2. The CDR3 region is CSVDVAGGPSEQYF. In DNA form, the CDR3 reads TGCAGCGTTGATGTGGCGGGGGGGCCCTCCGAGCAGTACTTC.